The 19 T cell receptor beta chains below were found in one sample sequenced in a study of technical replicates of blood from several donors. This table comes from immunoSEQ multiplex PCR, and its TCRdb copy is limited to in-frame clones, with some not included. The table records tens of thousands of clones, over 80% of them present only once. The specimen was T cells isolated from PBMCs. The receptor source for this set is a human donor in good health.

The V and J genes are TRBV25-1 and TRBJ1-1; D might be TRBD1 (6 bases). The germline V gene encodes CDR1 MGHDK and CDR2 SYGVNS. Deletions cut 6 bases from V and 4 bases from J, with 21 bases between. The CDR3 loop spans 16 amino acids. The CDR3 region is CASSVRGTVRGTEAFF. Written as DNA, the CDR3 is TGTGCCAGCAGCGTAAGGGGGACGGTCCGGGGCACTGAAGCTTTCTTT.

The chain joins TRBV5-1 to TRBJ1-5; tentative D call: TRBD1 (5 bases). The CDR3 length is 17 residues. V lost 4 bases and J lost 0, with 17 bases in between. The germline V gene encodes CDR1 SGHRS and CDR2 YFSETQ. In nucleotides, the CDR3 is TGCGCCAGCAGCCAGGGCCTCGGGCCTTATAGCAATCAGCCCCAGCATTTT. Its protein is CASSQGLGPYSNQPQHF.

The chain uses TRBV5-4 and TRBJ2-7; TRBD1 might be the D (6 bases). Germline lookup yields CDR1 SGHNT and CDR2 YYREEE (reference sequence). This CDR3 spans 10 amino acids. Trimming took off 5 bases at V and 11 bases at J, with 11 bases between the two ends. CDR3 bases: TGTGCCAGCAGACAGGGTACGGAGTACTTC. Translating gives CASRQGTEYF.

The chain couples TRBV19 to TRBJ2-5; no clear D gene. The germline V gene encodes CDR1 LNHDA and CDR2 SQIVND (reference sequence). This CDR3 is built from 13 residues. Trimming took off 0 bases at V and 3 bases at J, with 5 bases between the two ends. CDR3: CASSIDAEETQYF. Written as DNA, the CDR3 is TGTGCCAGTAGTATAGACGCGGAAGAGACCCAGTACTTC.

The chain combines TRBV5-1 with TRBJ2-2; the D gene is possibly TRBD2 (6 bases). V was shortened by 4 bases and J by 1 base, with 11 bases between the two germline ends. From germline, CDR1 is SGHRS and CDR2 YFSETQ. The CDR3 is 15 residues long. The CDR3 DNA is TGCGCCAGCAGCGAAGCCGGGGGGAACACCGGGGAGCTGTTTTTT. Translated: CASSEAGGNTGELFF.

The chain combines TRBV5-6 with TRBJ2-1; no definite D call. Germline CDR1 reads SGHDT; CDR2 reads YYEEEE. The CDR3 is made up of 16 amino acids. Trimming took 1 base from V and 0 from J, leaving 11 bases between them. In DNA, the CDR3 is TGTGCCAGCAGCTTGTTTGCTGCGAGCTCCTACAATGAGCAGTTCTTC. Its protein is CASSLFAASSYNEQFF. The whole variable domain, remainder taken from reference TRBV5-6 and TRBJ2-1, is DAGVTQSPTHLIKTRGQQVTLRCSPKSGHDTVSWYQQALGQGPQFIFQYYEEEERQRGNFPDRFSGHQFPNYSSELNVNALLLGDSALYLCASSLFAASSYNEQFFGPGTRLTVL.

This chain connects TRBV19 to TRBJ1-2, with 7 bases fitting TRBD1. This CDR3 has 14 residues. CDR1 and CDR2 from the germline V gene are LNHDA and SQIVND (reference sequence). V lost 7 bases, J lost 6 bases, and 11 bases stayed unmatched. CDR3 nucleotide sequence: TGTGCCAGTACTGATAGGTGGGACAGAAATGGCTACACCTTC. This codes for CASTDRWDRNGYTF.

The V and J genes are TRBV4-2 and TRBJ2-3; 10 bases are shared with TRBD2. After removal of 4 bases from V and 6 bases from J, the junction contained 10 bases not matched to a gene. The CDR3 runs 16 residues. CDR1 and CDR2 from the germline V gene are LGHNA and YNFKEQ. The CDR3 protein is CASSPFPSGRWDTQYF. The CDR3 DNA sequence: TGTGCCAGCAGCCCCTTCCCTAGCGGGAGATGGGATACGCAGTATTTT.

V gene TRBV25-1 combines with J gene TRBJ2-5, with D unclear. Trimming cost V 2 bases and J 2 bases, with 12 bases left between them. The CDR3 covers 15 residues. In germline, CDR1 is MGHDK, CDR2 SYGVNS. Written as DNA, the CDR3 is TGTGCCAGCAGTGAACCCCACGGTAATCAAGAGACCCAGTACTTC. Protein: CASSEPHGNQETQYF.

There are a few counts of this clone. The chain is built from TRBV14 and TRBJ1-2; 8 bases align to TRBD1. The CDR3 spans 18 residues. Trimming cost V 0 bases and J 0 bases; bases outside gene matches: 9. CDR1 SGHDN and CDR2 FVKESK come from the germline V gene. The CDR3 here is CASSQDPWTGTSNYGYTF. The CDR3 DNA reads TGTGCCAGCAGCCAAGATCCCTGGACAGGGACTTCTAACTATGGCTACACCTTC.

The chain employs TRBV7-2 and TRBJ2-7; perhaps TRBD1 as D (5 bases). From germline, CDR1 is SGHTA and CDR2 FQGNSA. This CDR3 is 14 amino acids long. V was trimmed by 1 base and J by 3 bases, leaving 10 bases between them. The CDR3 DNA follows: TGTGCCAGCAGCTTAGGGCAGGGTATCTACGAGCAGTACTTC. This encodes CASSLGQGIYEQYF.

This clone has just one count. The chain links TRBV5-6 to TRBJ1-1; 8 positions agree with TRBD1. V lost 4 bases, J lost 7 bases, and 9 bases stayed unmatched. The germline CDR1 and CDR2 sequences are SGHDT and YYEEEE. The CDR3 sequence is 14 residues long. Here the CDR3 reads CASSRTGTGNEAFF. The CDR3 region has the DNA TGTGCCAGCAGCAGAACCGGGACAGGCAATGAAGCTTTCTTT.

Here the CDR3 DNA reads TGTGCCAGCAGCTTACAATCAGGGGCTGAGGGCTACACCTTC. Protein sequence: CASSLQSGAEGYTF. The chain recombines TRBV7-9 with TRBJ1-2, with a tentative D call TRBD1 (6 bases). The CDR3 has 14 amino acids. V dropped 2 bases and J dropped 8 bases, with 15 bases sitting between them. Germline CDR1 SEHNR, CDR2 FQNEAQ (reference sequence).

The chain is built from TRBV5-1 and TRBJ2-2; 11 bases line up with TRBD2. Per germline, CDR1 SGHRS and CDR2 YFSETQ. The CDR3 covers 16 residues. V dropped 4 bases and J dropped 4; count of bases not matched to a gene: 6. CDR3: CASSPIGLAGTGELFF. The CDR3 bases are TGCGCCAGCAGCCCTATAGGACTAGCGGGCACCGGGGAGCTGTTTTTT.

The chain links TRBV7-2 to TRBJ1-1, with a possible D match to TRBD1 (5 bases). CDR3 length: 15 amino acids. V gave up 0 bases and J gave up 1 base, with 9 bases separating them. Germline V gene sequence: CDR1 SGHTA, CDR2 FQGNSA. The CDR3 region has the DNA TGTGCCAGCAGCTTAGCACAGGCCGCGAACACTGAAGCTTTCTTT. It translates to CASSLAQAANTEAFF.

The chain is built from TRBV6-1 and TRBJ2-1; D not certain. V was shortened by 8 bases and J by 4 bases, with 3 bases between the two germline ends. This CDR3 has 10 amino acids. The germline V gene has CDR1 MNHNS and CDR2 SASEGT. CDR3 sequence (DNA): TGTGCCAGCTCTTACAATGAGCAGTTCTTC. Translation: CASSYNEQFF.

V and J are TRBV4-2 and TRBJ1-5; unclear D gene. The germline V gene has CDR1 LGHNA and CDR2 YNFKEQ. The ends were cut back, 1 base at V and 3 bases at J, with 4 bases in the middle. CDR3 length: 13 residues. CDR3 sequence: CASSQGPNQPQHF. CDR3 sequence (DNA): TGTGCCAGCAGCCAAGGGCCCAATCAGCCCCAGCATTTT.

The chain couples TRBV15 to TRBJ2-1; 13 bases map to TRBD2. The germline gives CDR1 LNHNV, CDR2 YYDKDF (reference sequence). This CDR3 has 17 residues. V was clipped by 2 bases and J by 8 bases; unmatched bases: 9. CDR3 bases: TGTGCCACCAGCAGACGGGGACTAGCGGGAACCCAGGATGAGCAGTTCTTC. It yields the protein CATSRRGLAGTQDEQFF.

This clone appeared a single time. The J gene is TRBJ2-1, the V gene TRBV4-1; 8 bases align to TRBD2. This CDR3 spans 15 amino acids. J was trimmed by 2 bases and V by 2 bases; bases with no gene match: 2. Germline assignment: CDR1 MGHRA and CDR2 YSYEKL. The CDR3, as DNA: TGCGCCAGCAGCCAAAATAGCGGGGCCTACAATGAGCAGTTCTTC. Its protein is CASSQNSGAYNEQFF.